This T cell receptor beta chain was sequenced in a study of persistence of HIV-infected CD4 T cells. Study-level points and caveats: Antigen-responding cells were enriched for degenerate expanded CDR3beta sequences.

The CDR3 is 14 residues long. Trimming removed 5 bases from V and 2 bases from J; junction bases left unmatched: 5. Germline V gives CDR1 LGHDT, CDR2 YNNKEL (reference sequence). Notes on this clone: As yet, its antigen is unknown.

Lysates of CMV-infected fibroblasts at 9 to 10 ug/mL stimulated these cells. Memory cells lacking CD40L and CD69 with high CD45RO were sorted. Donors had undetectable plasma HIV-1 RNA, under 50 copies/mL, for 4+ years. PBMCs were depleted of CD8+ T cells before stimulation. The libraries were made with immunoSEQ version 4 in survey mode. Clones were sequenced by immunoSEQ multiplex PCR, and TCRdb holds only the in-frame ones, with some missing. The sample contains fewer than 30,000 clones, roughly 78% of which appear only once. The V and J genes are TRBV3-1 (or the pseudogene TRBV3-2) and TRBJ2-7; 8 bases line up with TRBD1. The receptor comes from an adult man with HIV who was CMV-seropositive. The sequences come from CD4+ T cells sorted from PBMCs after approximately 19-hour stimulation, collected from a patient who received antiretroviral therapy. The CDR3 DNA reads TGTGCCAGCAGCTATGACAGGGGCGCCTACGAGCAGTACTTC. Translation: CASSYDRGAYEQYF.